The 19 T cell receptor beta chains listed next were all sequenced from one sample in a study of T cell responses to AZD1222 COVID-19 vaccine. Assay: immunoSEQ multiplex PCR; the TCRdb copy retains only in-frame clones and omits some. Among about 120,000 clones listed, roughly 89% were seen once. Sequenced here: peripheral blood, sampled on day 0 of AZD1222 vaccination. The receptors derive from an adult in good health.

In its sample, this clone was seen once. The chain links TRBV6-5 to TRBJ2-4; no clear D. CDR1 is MNHEY, CDR2 SVGAGI, per germline. The CDR3 runs 14 residues. Trimming cost V 6 bases and J 4 bases, with 13 bases left between them. The DNA for the CDR3 is TGTGCCAGCAGCAACGACACGGCTAAAAACATTCAGTACTTC. Its protein is CASSNDTAKNIQYF.

The chain recombines TRBV12-3 or TRBV12-4 with TRBJ1-5; TRBD1 is a possible D gene (5 bases). The CDR3 consists of 13 residues. Trimming cost V 5 bases and J 6 bases, with 11 bases left between them. The CDR3 is CASSKPGGQPQHF. The CDR3 bases are TGTGCCAGCAGTAAACCGGGGGGTCAGCCCCAGCATTTT.

This clone was seen a few times. This sequence joins TRBV4-1 and TRBJ2-7; D is undetermined. Germline V gives CDR1 MGHRA, CDR2 YSYEKL. CDR3 length: 15 amino acids. Trimming stripped 4 bases from V and 2 bases from J, with 15 bases between. CDR3 loop: CASSPLGQLAYEQYF. DNA of the CDR3: TGCGCCAGCAGCCCCTTAGGGCAGCTCGCCTACGAGCAGTACTTC.

The V call is TRBV20-1, the J call TRBJ2-1, with TRBD1 matching 8 bases. The V segment lost 3 bases and the J segment 4 bases; nucleotides outside the gene matches: 5. This CDR3 has 14 residues. Germline CDR1 reads DFQATT; CDR2 reads SNEGSKA (reference sequence). In nucleotides, the CDR3 is TGCAGTGCTAGTAGACAGGGGTCGTACAATGAGCAGTTCTTC. Translated: CSASRQGSYNEQFF.

This chain connects TRBV15 to TRBJ1-2, with 8 bases that match TRBD1. J lost 7 bases, V lost 1 base, and 11 bases had no gene match. Germline V gene data show CDR1 as LNHNV and CDR2 as YYDKDF (reference sequence). This CDR3 region has 16 residues. This chain's CDR3 is CATSRVPGGEFGGYTF. The CDR3, as DNA: TGTGCCACCAGCAGAGTGCCAGGGGGCGAGTTTGGTGGCTACACCTTC. Using reference TRBV15 and TRBJ1-2 for the parts outside the CDR3, the full variable domain is DAMVIQNPRYQVTQFGKPVTLSCSQTLNHNVMYWYQQKSSQAPKLLFHYYDKDFNNEADTPDNFQSRRPNTSFCFLDIRSPGLGDTAMYLCATSRVPGGEFGGYTFGSGTRLTVV.

The rearrangement uses TRBV10-1 and TRBJ2-1; no reliable D call. The CDR3 runs 16 residues. Per germline, CDR1 WNHNN and CDR2 SYGVQD (reference sequence). The V end was cut by 3 bases, the J end by 0 bases, with 12 bases between. The CDR3 bases are TGCGCCAGCAGTGAAGACCCCATTAGCTCCTACAATGAGCAGTTCTTC. It codes for CASSEDPISSYNEQFF.

The rearrangement uses TRBV6-5 and TRBJ1-4, with TRBD1 as a possible D gene (6 bases). This CDR3 has 14 residues. Trimming left V 7 bases short and J 4 bases short, with 13 bases between. Per the germline V gene, CDR1 is MNHEY and CDR2 is SVGAGI. The CDR3 region is CASTLRTDNEKLFF. CDR3 bases: TGTGCCAGCACACTGCGGACAGATAATGAAAAACTGTTTTTT.

The chain couples TRBV10-2 to TRBJ2-2; 7 bases fit TRBD1. CDR1 and CDR2 from the germline V gene are WSHSY and SAAADI. This CDR3 is built from 13 residues. Germline trimming cut 2 bases from V and 6 bases from J; bases unmatched to any gene: 0. The CDR3 sequence is CASSEDRAGELFF. The CDR3, as DNA: TGCGCCAGCAGTGAGGACAGGGCCGGGGAGCTGTTTTTT.

The chain joins TRBV4-1 to TRBJ2-5; tentatively, D is TRBD2 (6 bases). Trimming stripped 7 bases from V and 5 bases from J, with 20 bases between. Germline V lookup: CDR1 MGHRA, CDR2 YSYEKL. This CDR3 spans 15 amino acids. The CDR3: CASKPWEDSGETQYF. CDR3 coding DNA: TGCGCCAGCAAACCGTGGGAGGACTCCGGGGAGACCCAGTACTTC.

The CDR3 spells CASSLFAATDTQYF. CDR3 nucleotides: TGTGCCAGCAGTTTATTCGCAGCCACAGATACGCAGTATTTT. The chain has TRBV27 and TRBJ2-3; D gene unclear. Germline lookup yields CDR1 MNHEY and CDR2 SMNVEV (reference sequence). The CDR3 runs 14 residues. With 1 base removed from V and 2 bases from J, the gap between germline ends came to 7 bases.

The chain carries TRBV5-1 and TRBJ2-3; the D gene is possibly TRBD2 (6 bases). This CDR3 has 15 residues. Germline CDR1 is SGHRS and CDR2 is YFSETQ. V was trimmed by 4 bases and J by 2 bases, leaving 14 bases between them. The CDR3 loop is CASSPRDFNTDTQYF. CDR3 DNA: TGCGCCAGCAGCCCTCGGGACTTCAACACAGATACGCAGTATTTT.

The CDR3 spells CASSLTGGNYGYTF. The CDR3 DNA sequence: TGTGCCAGCAGTTTAACAGGGGGAAACTATGGCTACACCTTC. The chain has TRBV28 and TRBJ1-2; 8 bases agree with TRBD1. V was clipped by 2 bases and J by 2 bases; unmatched bases: 1. The CDR3 covers 14 residues. Germline CDR1 is MDHEN and CDR2 is SYDVKM.

The chain carries TRBV6-5 and TRBJ1-2; 9 bases are a match to TRBD1. The CDR3 runs 16 residues. The V gene's germline CDR1 is MNHEY and CDR2 SVGAGI. V was clipped by 3 bases and J by 6 bases; unmatched bases: 11. The CDR3 is CASSYGTGIPQHGYTF. Written as DNA, the CDR3 is TGTGCCAGCAGTTATGGGACAGGGATTCCCCAGCATGGCTACACCTTC.

This chain connects TRBV19 to TRBJ2-5; a weak D match, TRBD1 (5 bases). The V end lost 5 bases, the J end lost 6 bases, and 19 bases lay between the germline ends. CDR3 length: 15 residues. CDR1 and CDR2 from the germline V gene are LNHDA and SQIVND (reference sequence). In DNA form, the CDR3 reads TGTGCCAGTAGTTCCAATGGGGCAGGGTTAAAGACCCAGTACTTC. It specifies CASSSNGAGLKTQYF. Supplemented by reference TRBV19 and TRBJ2-5, the full variable domain reads DGGITQSPKYLFRKEGQNVTLSCEQNLNHDAMYWYRQDPGQGLRLIYYSQIVNDFQKGDIAEGYSVSREKKESFPLTVTSAQKNPTAFYLCASSSNGAGLKTQYFGPGTRLLVL.

Only one count was recorded for this clone. The gene calls are TRBV12-5 and TRBJ1-2; 9 positions match TRBD1. In germline, CDR1 is LGHNT, CDR2 FRNRAP. V trimming: 3 bases; J trimming: 7 bases; junction bases outside the gene matches: 6. This CDR3 comprises 14 residues. CDR3 coding DNA: TGTGCTAGTGGTTTAGGACAGGGGTTCTCTGGCTACACCTTC. Its translation: CASGLGQGFSGYTF.

V gene TRBV3-1 (or the pseudogene TRBV3-2) combines with J gene TRBJ2-2; D gene uncertain. The V gene's germline CDR1 is LGHDT and CDR2 YNNKEL (reference sequence). CDR3 length: 11 residues. Trimming took 4 bases from V and 8 from J, leaving 5 bases between them. CDR3: CASSRGGELFF. CDR3 DNA sequence: TGTGCCAGCAGCCGGGGTGGGGAGCTGTTTTTT.

This clone was seen just once. The chain has TRBV7-8 and TRBJ1-5; D call uncertain. The ends were cut back, 6 bases at V and 4 bases at J, with 13 bases in the middle. The CDR3 sequence is 14 residues long. Germline V gene data show CDR1 as SGHVS and CDR2 as FQNEAQ. The CDR3 DNA reads TGTGCCAGCAGTCCATCGATGGAGAATCAGCCCCAGCATTTT. Amino acid sequence: CASSPSMENQPQHF.

V usage is TRBV14 and J usage is TRBJ1-2; possible D gene TRBD1, 6 bases. The V end was cut by 0 bases, the J end by 5 bases, with 10 bases between. There are 14 residues in the CDR3. From germline, CDR1 is SGHDN and CDR2 FVKESK. CDR3 region: CASSQDTGIYGYTF. As DNA, the CDR3 is TGTGCCAGCAGCCAAGATACAGGGATTTATGGCTACACCTTC.

The chain has TRBV11-2 and TRBJ1-5, with unresolved D. Germline-derived CDR1 and CDR2 are SGHAT and FQNNGV. Trimming removed 0 bases at V and 10 bases at J, with 7 bases between. This CDR3 has 12 residues. The CDR3 loop reads CASSLDLGPQHF. The CDR3 DNA is TGTGCCAGCAGCTTAGATCTTGGACCCCAGCATTTT.